These 30 T cell receptor beta chains came from one sample sequenced in a study of OX40 agonist ivuxolimab in advanced cancers. Some clones are missing from TCRdb's copy, which holds only in-frame ones; the method was immunoSEQ multiplex PCR. The repertoire holds roughly 17,000 clones, with about 90% as singletons. The input for sequencing was CD4+ or CD8+ T cells sorted from blood, taken in a trial of the OX40 agonist ivuxolimab. These receptors were collected from an adult with an advanced solid tumor such as melanoma, head and neck, liver or kidney cancer.

The chain is built from TRBV27 and TRBJ2-7, with D perhaps matching TRBD1 or TRBD2 (5 bases each). Germline V lookup: CDR1 MNHEY, CDR2 SMNVEV (reference sequence). The CDR3 loop spans 13 amino acids. V was trimmed by 2 bases and J by 11 bases, leaving 16 bases between them. As DNA, the CDR3 is TGTGCCAGCAGTTTAGGGGACCCCTTGAAGAAGTACTTC. Its translation is CASSLGDPLKKYF.

This chain links TRBV27 with TRBJ1-3; tentatively, D is TRBD1 (6 bases). CDR1 and CDR2 from the germline V gene are MNHEY and SMNVEV (reference sequence). V lost 4 bases and J lost 0, with 10 bases in between. The CDR3 runs to 15 residues. The CDR3 spells CASSSGVLSGNTIYF. The CDR3 nucleotides are TGTGCCAGCAGTTCAGGGGTCCTCTCTGGAAACACCATATATTTT.

The chain employs TRBV7-9 and TRBJ2-7; D might be TRBD1 (6 bases). The ends were cut back, 4 bases at V and 4 bases at J, with 17 bases in the middle. The CDR3 runs 15 residues. Germline V CDR1 and CDR2: SEHNR, FQNEAQ (reference sequence). The CDR3 here is CASSSADRLRYEQYF. The CDR3 nucleotides are TGTGCCAGCAGCTCCGCGGACAGACTGAGATACGAGCAGTACTTC.

The gene calls are TRBV10-2 and TRBJ2-5, with D uncertain. Trimming pared 6 bases from V and 4 bases from J, leaving 15 bases between. This CDR3 is 14 amino acids long. The germline gives CDR1 WSHSY, CDR2 SAAADI. The CDR3 DNA follows: TGCGCCAGCAGCTTGATGGTAGTAGGAGAGACCCAGTACTTC. It specifies CASSLMVVGETQYF.

The J gene is TRBJ2-5, the V gene TRBV7-9, with D possibly being TRBD2 (6 bases). The CDR3 is made up of 14 amino acids. V was shortened by 4 bases and J by 5 bases, with 14 bases between the two germline ends. From germline, CDR1 is SEHNR and CDR2 FQNEAQ (reference sequence). DNA for the CDR3: TGTGCCAGCAGCTCATTCCGGGGGTCGGAGACCCAGTACTTC. Its translation: CASSSFRGSETQYF.

V is TRBV5-4 and J is TRBJ2-2, with unresolved D. CDR1 SGHNT and CDR2 YYREEE come from the germline V gene (reference sequence). Trimming took off 0 bases at V and 7 bases at J, with 4 bases between the two ends. The CDR3 spans 12 residues. CDR3 nucleotides: TGTGCCAGCAGCTTGGAGAGCGGGGAGCTGTTTTTT. Translating gives CASSLESGELFF.

The J gene is TRBJ1-5, the V gene TRBV10-2; the D is unclear. CDR1 WSHSY and CDR2 SAAADI come from the germline V gene. V was cut by 5 bases and J by 8 bases, with 25 bases left in between. The CDR3 contains 17 residues. In nucleotides, the CDR3 is TGCGCCAGCAGTACCGCCCTCTGGCCGCTCGAGGCGAAGCCCCAGCATTTT. Amino acid sequence: CASSTALWPLEAKPQHF.

The chain has TRBV27 and TRBJ2-6, with D hard to call. The germline CDR1 and CDR2 sequences are MNHEY and SMNVEV (reference sequence). This CDR3 has 18 residues. V shed 0 bases and J shed 1 base, with 13 bases lying between them. In DNA form, the CDR3 reads TGTGCCAGCAGTTTATCGCCAGGTAGAGGTTCTGGGGCCAACGTCCTGACTTTC. It codes for CASSLSPGRGSGANVLTF.

This clone was seen only once. The rearrangement joins TRBV27 to TRBJ2-1; D is possibly TRBD1 or TRBD2 (5 bases each). CDR3 length: 14 amino acids. In germline, CDR1 is MNHEY, CDR2 SMNVEV (reference sequence). V was pared by 3 bases and J by 4 bases, with 10 bases between. The CDR3 protein is CASSLRGRYNEQFF. The DNA for the CDR3 is TGTGCCAGCAGTTTGAGGGGTCGGTACAATGAGCAGTTCTTC.

The V and J genes are TRBV2 and TRBJ1-1; 7 nucleotides match TRBD1. The CDR3 sequence is 13 residues long. CDR1 SNHLY and CDR2 FYNNEI come from the germline V gene. Trimming removed 4 bases from V and 4 bases from J; junction bases left unmatched: 3. The CDR3 nucleotides are TGTGCCAGCAGTGCACCAGGGGGCACTGAAGCTTTCTTT. Its translation is CASSAPGGTEAFF. The complete variable domain, with remaining parts taken from reference TRBV2 and TRBJ1-1, reads EPEVTQTPSHQVTQMGQEVILRCVPISNHLYFYWYRQILGQKVEFLVSFYNNEISEKSEIFDDQFSVERPDGSNFTLKIRSTKLEDSAMYFCASSAPGGTEAFFGQGTRLTVV.

This clone has more than one count but fewer than ten. V is TRBV7-8 and J is TRBJ1-5; maybe TRBD1 (6 bases). Trimming shortened V by 5 bases and J by 4 bases, and 18 bases separated the two germline ends. The CDR3 sequence is 16 residues long. Germline CDR1 reads SGHVS; CDR2 reads FQNEAQ. The CDR3 sequence is CASSPVQGFRNQPQHF. The CDR3 coding sequence is TGTGCCAGCAGCCCGGTACAGGGATTTCGGAATCAGCCCCAGCATTTT. Based on the CDR3 plus reference TRBV7-8 and TRBJ1-5, the full variable domain is GAGVSQSPRYKVAKRGQDVALRCDPISGHVSLFWYQQALGQGPEFLTYFQNEAQLDKSGLPSDRFFAERPEGSVSTLKIQRTQQEDSAVYLCASSPVQGFRNQPQHFGDGTRLSIL.

The genes are TRBV27 and TRBJ2-5, with D possibly matching TRBD2 (6 bases). CDR3 length equals 14 residues. V was shortened by 1 base and J by 4 bases, with 10 bases between the two germline ends. Germline CDR1 and CDR2: MNHEY and SMNVEV (reference sequence). CDR3 region: CASSLFRGLETQYF. DNA of the CDR3: TGTGCCAGCAGTTTATTCCGGGGGTTAGAGACCCAGTACTTC.

The genes are TRBV7-2 and TRBJ1-2; D perhaps matches TRBD1 (5 bases). With 1 base removed from V and 8 bases from J, the gap between germline ends came to 20 bases. Germline CDR1 SGHTA, CDR2 FQGNSA. The CDR3 extends over 16 amino acids. CDR3 region: CASSLVRGAQRYGYTF. The CDR3 DNA sequence: TGTGCCAGCAGCTTAGTGCGTGGGGCCCAGCGATACGGCTACACCTTC.

V usage is TRBV19 and J usage is TRBJ2-7; D is perhaps TRBD2 (5 bases). Germline lookup yields CDR1 LNHDA and CDR2 SQIVND (reference sequence). CDR3 size: 13 residues. V gave up 3 bases and J gave up 2 bases, with 8 bases separating them. The CDR3 DNA is TGTGCCAGTAGTATTGGACTTCCCTACGAGCAGTACTTC. It codes for CASSIGLPYEQYF.

This rearrangement joins TRBV19 to TRBJ2-7; 10 bases align to TRBD1. Germline CDR1 reads LNHDA; CDR2 reads SQIVND (reference sequence). J lost 5 bases, V lost 5 bases, and 3 bases had no gene match. CDR3 length equals 13 residues. CDR3 in DNA: TGTGCCAGTAGTCGACAGGGGGCGAACGAGCAGTACTTC. This codes for CASSRQGANEQYF.

The chain carries TRBV30 and TRBJ2-7; D unclear. Germline CDR1 GTSNPN, CDR2 SVGIG (reference sequence). The CDR3 is 11 amino acids. The V and J ends lost 5 bases and 7 bases respectively, with 12 bases between them. The CDR3 region has the DNA TGTGCCTGGTCGGTCTCGTGGGAGCAGTACTTC. Protein: CAWSVSWEQYF.

This clone occurred a few times. The rearrangement uses TRBV27 and TRBJ2-3; no definite D call. Germline V gene lookup returns CDR1 MNHEY and CDR2 SMNVEV (reference sequence). V shed 6 bases and J shed 0 bases, with 7 bases lying between them. The CDR3 extends over 13 amino acids. CDR3 nucleotides: TGTGCCAGCAGCCCCATGAGCACAGATACGCAGTATTTT. It translates to CASSPMSTDTQYF.

This chain uses TRBV7-8 with TRBJ2-3, with D possibly matching TRBD2 (5 bases). V was cut by 2 bases and J by 0 bases, with 9 bases left in between. The germline CDR1 and CDR2 sequences are SGHVS and FQNEAQ. The CDR3 is 15 residues long. The CDR3 DNA sequence: TGTGCCAGCAGCTTACCGGGGTCAAGCACAGATACGCAGTATTTT. Translating gives CASSLPGSSTDTQYF.

This clone turned up a few times. The chain recombines TRBV2 with TRBJ2-5; 9 bases fit TRBD2. The germline CDR1 and CDR2 sequences are SNHLY and FYNNEI. The CDR3 has 16 amino acids. V shed 6 bases, J shed 4 bases, and the junction held 12 bases outside the gene matches. The CDR3 sequence: CASRDPVAGDGETQYF. The CDR3 DNA sequence: TGTGCCAGCAGGGACCCGGTAGCGGGGGATGGAGAGACCCAGTACTTC.

This clone showed up just a few times. The chain combines TRBV5-4 with TRBJ1-2; D not resolved. V lost 4 bases, J lost 1 base, and 5 bases lay in between. The CDR3 covers 12 residues. Germline V gives CDR1 SGHNT, CDR2 YYREEE (reference sequence). The CDR3: CASSEGNYGYTF. The CDR3 DNA reads TGTGCCAGCAGCGAGGGTAACTATGGCTACACCTTC.

The chain has TRBV2 and TRBJ1-2; no definite D call. Germline V gene lookup returns CDR1 SNHLY and CDR2 FYNNEI. V lost 10 bases and J 8 bases, leaving 20 bases between the germline ends. The CDR3 covers 13 residues. CDR3 sequence reads: CATPRFGVEGYTF. The CDR3, as DNA: TGTGCCACCCCTCGCTTTGGGGTGGAAGGCTACACCTTC.

V is TRBV30 and J is TRBJ1-1, with no clear D. Germline V gene data show CDR1 as GTSNPN and CDR2 as SVGIG (reference sequence). This CDR3 contains 11 residues. V gave up 5 bases and J gave up 3 bases, with 7 bases separating them. Written as DNA, the CDR3 is TGTGCCTGGGGAGAAGACACTGAAGCTTTCTTT. Translated, it gives CAWGEDTEAFF.

This chain joins TRBV10-2 and TRBJ2-5; 9 nucleotides align to TRBD2. J lost 5 bases, V lost 8 bases, and 12 bases had no gene match. Germline V CDR1 and CDR2: WSHSY, SAAADI. CDR3 length equals 15 residues. In nucleotides, the CDR3 is TGCGCCAGCCAAGGCATGGGGCTAGCGGGGGAGACCCAGTACTTC. This encodes CASQGMGLAGETQYF.

CDR3 residues: CASSPLRAVEAFF. The DNA for the CDR3 is TGTGCCAGCTCCCCCCTAAGAGCAGTAGAAGCTTTCTTT. This chain joins TRBV9 and TRBJ1-1; D is uncertain. Germline assignment: CDR1 SGDLS and CDR2 YYNGEE. CDR3 length: 13 amino acids. With 7 bases removed from V and 8 bases from J, the gap between germline ends came to 18 bases.

The rearrangement joins TRBV5-3 to TRBJ1-1; D not certain. TRBV5-3 is placed among ORFs of uncertain function. CDR3 length: 12 amino acids. V lost 4 bases to trimming and J lost 10 bases, with 14 bases between them. The CDR3: CARSPVWAGAFF. The CDR3, as DNA: TGTGCCAGAAGCCCGGTTTGGGCGGGAGCTTTCTTT.

The chain has TRBV6-1 and TRBJ2-7; 7 nucleotides line up with TRBD1. With 10 bases clipped from V and 0 bases from J, the junction kept 6 bases outside the gene matches. Germline lookup yields CDR1 MNHNS and CDR2 SASEGT. The CDR3 spans 13 residues. The CDR3 protein is CATETGFSYEQYF. As DNA, the CDR3 is TGTGCCACAGAGACAGGGTTCTCCTACGAGCAGTACTTC.

The chain combines TRBV27 with TRBJ1-2; 9 positions agree with TRBD1. CDR3 length: 13 residues. Germline values: CDR1 MNHEY, CDR2 SMNVEV (reference sequence). Trimming cost V 4 bases and J 8 bases; bases outside gene matches: 5. The CDR3 protein is CASSWDRDRGYTF. Here the CDR3 DNA reads TGTGCCAGCAGTTGGGACAGGGACAGGGGCTACACCTTC.

This chain joins TRBV13 and TRBJ2-1, with 7 bases matching TRBD1. CDR3 size: 14 residues. The germline V gene has CDR1 PRHDT and CDR2 FYEKMQ (reference sequence). The V segment lost 7 bases and the J segment 5 bases; nucleotides outside the gene matches: 8. CDR3 DNA: TGTGCCAGCATGTCCCGGGACAGAAACAATGAGCAGTTCTTC. Translating gives CASMSRDRNNEQFF. The full variable domain, completed using reference TRBV13 and TRBJ2-1, is AAGVIQSPRHLIKEKRETATLKCYPIPRHDTVYWYQQGPGQDPQFLISFYEKMQSDKGSIPDRFSAQQFSDYHSELNMSSLELGDSALYFCASMSRDRNNEQFFGPGTRLTVL.

The V call is TRBV18, the J call TRBJ2-1, with D possibly being TRBD2 (6 bases). The V end was cut by 2 bases, the J end by 5 bases, with 13 bases between. The CDR3 runs 15 residues. Germline V gene lookup returns CDR1 KGHSH and CDR2 LQKENI. The CDR3 DNA is TGTGCCAGCTCACCAGGGGGGAGAGGGGACAATGAGCAGTTCTTC. Its protein is CASSPGGRGDNEQFF. The full variable domain, rest sourced from reference TRBV18 and TRBJ2-1, is NAGVMQNPRHLVRRRGQEARLRCSPMKGHSHVYWYRQLPEEGLKFMVYLQKENIIDESGMPKERFSAEFPKEGPSILRIQQVVRGDSAAYFCASSPGGRGDNEQFFGPGTRLTVL.

CDR3 sequence: CASSYSMTEAFF. CDR3 nucleotide sequence: TGTGCCAGCAGTTACTCGATGACTGAAGCTTTCTTT. The chain links TRBV6-5 to TRBJ1-1; D not certain. This CDR3 comprises 12 residues. Germline CDR1 and CDR2: MNHEY and SVGAGI. Trimming removed 0 bases from V and 5 bases from J, with 4 bases in between.